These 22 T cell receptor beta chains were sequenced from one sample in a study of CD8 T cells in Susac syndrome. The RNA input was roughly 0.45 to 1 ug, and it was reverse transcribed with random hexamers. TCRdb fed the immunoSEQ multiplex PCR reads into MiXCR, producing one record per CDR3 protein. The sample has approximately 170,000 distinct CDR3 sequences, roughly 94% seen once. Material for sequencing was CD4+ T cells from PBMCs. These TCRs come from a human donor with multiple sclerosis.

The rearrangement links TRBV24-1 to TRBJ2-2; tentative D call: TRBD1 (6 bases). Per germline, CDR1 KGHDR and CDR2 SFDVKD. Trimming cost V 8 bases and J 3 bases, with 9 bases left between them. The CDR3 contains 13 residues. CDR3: CATTRGDTGELFF. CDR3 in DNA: TGTGCCACCACCAGGGGAGACACCGGGGAGCTGTTTTTT.

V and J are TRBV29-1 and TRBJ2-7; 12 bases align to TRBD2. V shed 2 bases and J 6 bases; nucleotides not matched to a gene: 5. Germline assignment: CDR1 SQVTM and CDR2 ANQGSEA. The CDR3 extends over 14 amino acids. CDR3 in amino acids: CSVEILAGGSEQYF. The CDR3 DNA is TGCAGCGTTGAAATACTAGCGGGAGGTTCCGAGCAGTACTTC.

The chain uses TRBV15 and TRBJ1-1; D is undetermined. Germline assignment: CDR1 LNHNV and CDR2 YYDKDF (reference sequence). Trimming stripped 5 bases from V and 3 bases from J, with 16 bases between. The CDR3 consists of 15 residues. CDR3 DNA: TGTGCCACCAGCCAGAGCTCAGGTATCTACACTGAAGCTTTCTTT. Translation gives CATSQSSGIYTEAFF.

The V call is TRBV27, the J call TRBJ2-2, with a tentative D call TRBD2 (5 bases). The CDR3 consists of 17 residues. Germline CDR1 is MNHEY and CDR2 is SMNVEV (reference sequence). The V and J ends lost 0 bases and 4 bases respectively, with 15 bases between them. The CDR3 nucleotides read TGTGCCAGCAGTTTATCGTACGGCCCAGGACTCACCGGGGAGCTGTTTTTT. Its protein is CASSLSYGPGLTGELFF.

The CDR3 DNA reads TGCGCCAGCAGCGGGGATGGGACTCTATCCTACGAGCAGTACTTC. Translating gives CASSGDGTLSYEQYF. The chain carries TRBV5-1 and TRBJ2-7; possible D gene TRBD2, 6 bases. V was clipped by 4 bases and J by 1 base, with 15 bases between them. The CDR3 consists of 15 residues. Germline V lookup: CDR1 SGHRS, CDR2 YFSETQ. The whole variable domain, filled in from reference TRBV5-1 and TRBJ2-7, reads KAGVTQTPRYLIKTRGQQVTLSCSPISGHRSVSWYQQTPGQGLQFLFEYFSETQRNKGNFPGRFSGRQFSNSRSEMNVSTLELGDSALYLCASSGDGTLSYEQYFGPGTRLTVT.

The DNA of the CDR3 is TGCAGCGTTACAGGGGGTGAAAAACTGTTTTTT. Its protein product is CSVTGGEKLFF. The chain is built from TRBV29-1 and TRBJ1-4, with 8 positions matching TRBD1. The CDR3 runs to 11 residues. Losses at the gene ends were 5 bases for V and 7 bases for J; bases not matched to a gene: 0. In germline, CDR1 is SQVTM, CDR2 ANQGSEA.

Here the CDR3 reads CSARSELPLNEQFF. CDR3 in DNA: TGCAGTGCTAGAAGCGAACTCCCTTTGAATGAGCAGTTCTTC. The chain uses TRBV20-1 and TRBJ2-1; D call uncertain. From germline, CDR1 is DFQATT and CDR2 SNEGSKA (reference sequence). V lost 2 bases, J lost 7 bases, and 15 bases lay in between. CDR3 size: 14 residues.

The CDR3: CAWVAGGPSGELFF. Written as DNA, the CDR3 is TGTGCCTGGGTAGCGGGAGGGCCTTCCGGGGAGCTGTTTTTT. The J gene is TRBJ2-2, the V gene TRBV30; 11 nucleotides line up with TRBD2. Germline assignment: CDR1 GTSNPN and CDR2 SVGIG (reference sequence). Trimming cost V 5 bases and J 6 bases; bases outside gene matches: 5. The CDR3 sequence is 14 residues long.

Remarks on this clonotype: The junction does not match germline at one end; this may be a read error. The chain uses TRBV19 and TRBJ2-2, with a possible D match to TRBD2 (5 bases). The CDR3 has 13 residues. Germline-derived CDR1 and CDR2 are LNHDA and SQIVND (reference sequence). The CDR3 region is CASTLRVTGELFF. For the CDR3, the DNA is TGTGCAAGTACCCTGAGGGTCACCGGGGAGCTGTTTTTT.

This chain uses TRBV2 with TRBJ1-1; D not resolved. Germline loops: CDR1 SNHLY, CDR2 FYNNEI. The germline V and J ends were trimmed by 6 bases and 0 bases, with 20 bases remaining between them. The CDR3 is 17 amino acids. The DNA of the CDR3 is TGTGCCAGCAGCCCCACTTTTGTGGGCCTTATGAACACTGAAGCTTTCTTT. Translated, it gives CASSPTFVGLMNTEAFF.

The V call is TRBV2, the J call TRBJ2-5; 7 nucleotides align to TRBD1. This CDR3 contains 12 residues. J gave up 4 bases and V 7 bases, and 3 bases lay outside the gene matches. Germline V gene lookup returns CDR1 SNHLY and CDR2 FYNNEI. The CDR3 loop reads CASKAGGETQYF. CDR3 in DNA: TGTGCCAGCAAGGCAGGGGGAGAGACCCAGTACTTC.

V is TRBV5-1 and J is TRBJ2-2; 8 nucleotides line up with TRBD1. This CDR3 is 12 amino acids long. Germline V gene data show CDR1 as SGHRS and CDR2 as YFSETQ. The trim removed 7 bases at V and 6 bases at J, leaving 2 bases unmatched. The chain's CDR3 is CASGQGSGELFF. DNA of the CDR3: TGCGCCAGCGGACAGGGATCCGGGGAGCTGTTTTTT.

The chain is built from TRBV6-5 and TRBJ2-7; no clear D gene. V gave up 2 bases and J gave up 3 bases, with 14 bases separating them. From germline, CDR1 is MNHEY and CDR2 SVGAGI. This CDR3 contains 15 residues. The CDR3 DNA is TGTGCCAGCAGTTACCGGGCTAGTACAGTCTACGAGCAGTACTTC. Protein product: CASSYRASTVYEQYF.

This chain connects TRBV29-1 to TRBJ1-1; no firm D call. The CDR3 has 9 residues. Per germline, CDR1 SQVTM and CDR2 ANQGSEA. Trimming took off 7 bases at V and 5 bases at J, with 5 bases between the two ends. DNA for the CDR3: TGCAGCGGAGGGACTGAAGCTTTCTTT. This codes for CSGGTEAFF. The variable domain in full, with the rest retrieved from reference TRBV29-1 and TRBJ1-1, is SAVISQKPSRDICQRGTSLTIQCQVDSQVTMMFWYRQQPGQSLTLIATANQGSEATYESGFVIDKFPISRPNLTFSTLTVSNMSPEDSSIYLCSGGTEAFFGQGTRLTVV.

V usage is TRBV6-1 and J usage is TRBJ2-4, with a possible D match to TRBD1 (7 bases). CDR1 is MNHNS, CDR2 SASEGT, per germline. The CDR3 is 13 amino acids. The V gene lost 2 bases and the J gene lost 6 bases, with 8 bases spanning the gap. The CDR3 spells CASSEQGGNIQYF. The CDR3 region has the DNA TGTGCCAGCAGTGAACAGGGGGGAAACATTCAGTACTTC.

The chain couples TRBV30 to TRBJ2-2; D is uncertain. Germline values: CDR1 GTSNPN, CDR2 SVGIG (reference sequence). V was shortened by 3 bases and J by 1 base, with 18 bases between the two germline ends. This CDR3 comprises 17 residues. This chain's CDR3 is CAWSPMRRLGNTGELFF. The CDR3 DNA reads TGTGCCTGGAGCCCAATGAGGCGGTTGGGGAACACCGGGGAGCTGTTTTTT.

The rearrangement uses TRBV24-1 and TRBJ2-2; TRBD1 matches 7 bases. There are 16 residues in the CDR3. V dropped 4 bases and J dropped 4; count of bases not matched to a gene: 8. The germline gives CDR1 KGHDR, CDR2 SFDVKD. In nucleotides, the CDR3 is TGTGCCACCAGTGAAAACAGGGGAGAGGCCACCGGGGAGCTGTTTTTT. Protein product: CATSENRGEATGELFF.

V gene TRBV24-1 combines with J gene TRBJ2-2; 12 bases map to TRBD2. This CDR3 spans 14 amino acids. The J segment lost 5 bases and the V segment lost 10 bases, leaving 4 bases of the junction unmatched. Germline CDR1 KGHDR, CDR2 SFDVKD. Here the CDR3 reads CATRGTSGTGELFF. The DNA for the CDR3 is TGTGCCACGAGAGGGACTAGCGGGACCGGGGAGCTGTTTTTT.

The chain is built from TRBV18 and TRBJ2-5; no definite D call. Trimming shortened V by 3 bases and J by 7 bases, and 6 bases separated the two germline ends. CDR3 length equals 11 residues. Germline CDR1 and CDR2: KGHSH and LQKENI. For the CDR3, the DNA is TGTGCCAGCTCACCTGAGTGGACCCAGTACTTC. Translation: CASSPEWTQYF.

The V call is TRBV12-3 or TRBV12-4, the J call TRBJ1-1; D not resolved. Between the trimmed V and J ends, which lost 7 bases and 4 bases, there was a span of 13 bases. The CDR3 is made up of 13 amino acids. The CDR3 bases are TGTGCCAGCACCCCGGGTCGTGGCACTGAAGCTTTCTTT. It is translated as CASTPGRGTEAFF.

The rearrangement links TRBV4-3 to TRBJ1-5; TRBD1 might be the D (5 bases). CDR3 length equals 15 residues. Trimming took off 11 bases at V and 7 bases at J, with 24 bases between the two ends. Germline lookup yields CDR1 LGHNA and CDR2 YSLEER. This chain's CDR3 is CAAGNGVTGDQPQHF. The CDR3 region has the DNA TGCGCCGCAGGGAACGGGGTGACGGGGGACCAGCCCCAGCATTTT.

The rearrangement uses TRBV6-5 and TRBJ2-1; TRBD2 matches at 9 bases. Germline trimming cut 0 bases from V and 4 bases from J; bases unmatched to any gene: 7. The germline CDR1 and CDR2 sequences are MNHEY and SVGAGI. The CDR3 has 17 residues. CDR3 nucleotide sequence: TGTGCCAGCAGTTACTCGGGGGCTAGCGGGGTATACAATGAGCAGTTCTTC. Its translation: CASSYSGASGVYNEQFF.